This T cell receptor beta chain emerged from a study of graft-versus-host responses after intestinal transplantation. As for the study in general: All recipients were transplanted with multivisceral, liver-intestinal, or isolated intestinal grafts. Findings and caveats of the study: Peak circulating GvH clone levels were associated with early post-transplant HvG declines.

The repertoire was sequenced with immunoSEQ multiplex PCR; TCRdb's copy has only in-frame clones and lacks some. The sample has about 98,000 clones; around 88% are singletons. J was trimmed by 9 bases and V by 5 bases; bases with no gene match: 12. Germline V CDR1 and CDR2: MDHEN, SYDVKM. This CDR3 comprises 15 residues. Remarks on this clone: Its antigen is unknown.

This specimen consisted of PBMCs, obtained 255 days after intestinal transplant. The sequence was obtained from a human patient who received an intestinal transplant, so some T cells may come from the graft donor. The chain employs TRBV28 and TRBJ1-3; 8 nucleotides match TRBD1. In DNA, the CDR3 is TGTGCCAGCAGTGAAGACAGGGGAATCTTTGGCACCATATATTTT. Translated: CASSEDRGIFGTIYF.